These T cell receptor beta chains were read from a single sample in a study of radiotherapy plus CTLA-4 blockade in lung cancer. Sequencing used immunoSEQ multiplex PCR; TCRdb keeps in-frame clones, though not all of them. The table shows 53,000 or so clones, with about 88% occurring only once. Sample: peripheral blood, taken from a patient treated with radiotherapy plus ipilimumab. All receptors derive from a human donor with non-small cell lung cancer whose response to radiotherapy plus ipilimumab could not be evaluated. The CDR3 runs from the conserved cysteine through the conserved F or W. D genes are given only for firm matches. Clone size is shown for a subset of rows, as once, few, many or a class of expanded clone.

>.|TRBJ1-2|TRBV11-2|.
CASSGGVQGGYGYTF
TGTGCCAGCAGCGGGGGGGTCCAGGGAGGATATGGCTACACCTTC
>.|TRBJ2-2|TRBV18|TRBD1
CASSPGQGALGELFF
TGTGCCAGCTCACCGGGACAGGGGGCGCTCGGGGAGCTGTTTTTT
>.|TRBJ2-2|TRBV6-6|.
CASSPPGSNTGELFF
TGTGCCAGCAGCCCTCCAGGGTCGAACACCGGGGAGCTGTTTTTT
>few|TRBJ2-1|TRBV9|TRBD2
CASSVVGLAGANSYNEQFF
TGTGCCAGCAGCGTAGTGGGACTAGCGGGAGCCAACTCCTACAATGAGCAGTTCTTC
>.|TRBJ2-3|TRBV7-2|.
CASMTFSTDTQYF
TGTGCCAGCATGACTTTCTCGACCGATACGCAGTATTTT
>.|TRBJ2-7|TRBV7-2|TRBD2
CASSLEGLAGSYEQYF
TGTGCCAGCAGCTTAGAGGGACTAGCGGGAAGTTACGAGCAGTACTTC
>.|TRBJ2-4|TRBV2|.
CASRRTIQYF
TGTGCCAGCAGGCGAACCATTCAGTACTTC
>.|TRBJ1-2|TRBV7-8|.
CASSPMGRRTSYGYTF
TGTGCCAGCAGCCCCATGGGCAGGCGAACTAGCTATGGCTACACCTTC
>.|TRBJ2-2|TRBV10-1|TRBD2
CASSTSGANTGELFF
TGCGCCAGCAGCACTAGCGGAGCGAACACCGGGGAGCTGTTTTTT
>.|TRBJ1-2|TRBV7-9|TRBD1
CATDRGGYGYTF
TGTGCCACTGACAGGGGGGGATATGGCTACACCTTC
>.|TRBJ1-2|TRBV19|.
CASSIFSPTRNYGYTF
TGTGCCAGTAGTATTTTCTCCCCGACAAGAAACTATGGCTACACCTTC
>.|TRBJ2-1|TRBV25-1|.
CASSDGLYSNEQFF
TGTGCCAGCAGTGATGGACTATACTCGAATGAGCAGTTCTTC
>.|TRBJ1-1|TRBV6-1|.
CASRFRENTEAFF
TGTGCCAGCAGGTTCAGGGAGAACACTGAAGCTTTCTTT
>.|TRBJ1-1|TRBV28|.
CASSLNVWGPNTEAFF
TGTGCCAGCAGTTTAAATGTTTGGGGGCCTAACACTGAAGCTTTCTTT
>.|TRBJ2-3|TRBV29-1|.
CSADSGTRTDTQYF
TGCAGCGCCGACTCCGGGACACGCACAGATACGCAGTATTTT
>.|TRBJ1-2|TRBV19|.
CASSMVPPVSYGYTF
TGTGCCAGTAGTATGGTTCCGCCGGTGTCCTATGGCTACACCTTC